This TCR beta chain was obtained from a study of T-cell memory formation after mild COVID-19. Notes on the study in general: Memory cells collected pre-infection included some clones that later responded, suggesting cross-reactive memory joined. CD8+ contracting clones occupied EMRA, while CD4+ ones occupied mainly CM and EM.

This clonotype showed up many times. Antigen unknown. 5'RACE with constant-segment primers built TCRalpha and TCRbeta cDNA libraries with UMIs. TCRdb analysed the 5' RACE reads with MiXCR anew, one entry per CDR3 protein. The sample has 250,000 to 400,000 distinct CDR3 sequences, roughly an eighth seen once; the top ten hold around 23%. The origin of this receptor is a man between 18 and 35 years old who had mild COVID-19 (a few samples of this study predate the infection). Cell type and time point are not known. The source material was PBMCs or a T cell subset sorted from them (not recorded which).

Written as DNA, the CDR3 is TGTGCCAGCAGCCAAGCGCACAATAGTCCCTATGGCTACACCTTC. This sequence encodes CASSQAHNSPYGYTF. V usage is TRBV14 and J usage is TRBJ1-2; D is ambiguous. The germline V gene has CDR1 SGHDN and CDR2 FVKESK. Trimming left V 1 base short and J 4 bases short, with 13 bases between. The CDR3 runs to 15 residues.